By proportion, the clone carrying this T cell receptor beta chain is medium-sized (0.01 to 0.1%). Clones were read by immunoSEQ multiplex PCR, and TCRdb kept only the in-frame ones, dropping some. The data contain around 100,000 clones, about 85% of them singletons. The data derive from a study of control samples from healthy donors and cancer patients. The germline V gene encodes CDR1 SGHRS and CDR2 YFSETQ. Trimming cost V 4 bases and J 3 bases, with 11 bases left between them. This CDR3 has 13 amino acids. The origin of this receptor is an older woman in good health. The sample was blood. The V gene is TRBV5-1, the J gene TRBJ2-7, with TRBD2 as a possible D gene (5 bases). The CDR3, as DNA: TGCGCCAGCAGCGCCGGGATCCGCTACGAGCAGTACTTC. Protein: CASSAGIRYEQYF.